The rows below give T cell receptor beta chains drawn from one sample of a study of cytomegalovirus exposure and HLA in healthy donors. Produced via immunoSEQ multiplex PCR; TCRdb's table is partial and in-frame only. The table has hundreds of thousands of clones, 82% seen once. The sample was PBMCs. These receptors all come from a man aged 35-49 years in good health and CMV-seropositive. Each CDR3 is given with its conserved first and last residue. A D gene is named only where the DNA matches it firmly. Clone size, where shown, is once, few, many, or a class for clones that have expanded.

v_gene	d_gene	j_gene	abundance	CDR3nt	CDR3aa
TRBV13	TRBD2	TRBJ2-3	NA	TGTGCCAGCACTTTCGGACTAGCGGGCTCCACAGATACGCAGTATTTT	CASTFGLAGSTDTQYF
TRBV25-1	NA	TRBJ1-3	NA	TGTGCCAGCAGTGGAGTCTCTGGAAACACCATATATTTT	CASSGVSGNTIYF
TRBV6-1	TRBD2	TRBJ2-7	once	TGTGCCAGCAGTTCGACTAGCGGGAGTTCCTACGAGCAGTACTTC	CASSSTSGSSYEQYF
TRBV19	TRBD1	TRBJ2-7	NA	TGTGCCAGTAGTATAGCTCGACAGGGCGGTTACGAGCAGTACTTC	CASSIARQGGYEQYF
TRBV5-1	NA	TRBJ2-6	NA	TGCGCCAGCAGCTTGGACACTGGGGCCAACGTCCTGACTTTC	CASSLDTGANVLTF
TRBV2	NA	TRBJ2-7	NA	TGTGCCAGCAGTGCTTCCTACTACGAGCAGTACTTC	CASSASYYEQYF
TRBV5-8	TRBD2	TRBJ2-5	NA	TGTGCCAGCCCAAATCGACCGGGACTAGCGGGAGCGGGGGAGACCCAGTACTTC	CASPNRPGLAGAGETQYF
TRBV9	TRBD1	TRBJ1-1	NA	TGTGCCAGCAGCGTAGGATCCGGGACAGGGGCTTTGAACACTGAAGCTTTCTTT	CASSVGSGTGALNTEAFF
TRBV5-4	TRBD1	TRBJ2-5	NA	TGTGCCAGCAGCTTGGGGCAGACAGGGGGAGGAGAGACCCAGTACTTC	CASSLGQTGGGETQYF
TRBV12-5	TRBD1	TRBJ1-1	few	TGTGCTAGTGGGTACCACAGGGGGTTTAACACTGAAGCTTTCTTT	CASGYHRGFNTEAFF
TRBV9	NA	TRBJ2-1	NA	TGTGCCAGCAGCCTCTACAATGAGCAGTTCTTC	CASSLYNEQFF
TRBV29-1	TRBD2	TRBJ2-5	once	TGCAGCGTCACTCGACTAGCGGGAGGAGAGACCCAGTACTTC	CSVTRLAGGETQYF
TRBV5-4	NA	TRBJ2-5	NA	TGTGCCAGCAGCCCAGGACTTCAAGAGACCCAGTACTTC	CASSPGLQETQYF
TRBV4-2	NA	TRBJ1-1	NA	TGTGCCAGCAGCCGGATGGCCCGGACTGTGAACACTGAAGCTTTCTTT	CASSRMARTVNTEAFF